A single TCR beta chain is shown here with its context. Its antigen is not yet known. Per-nucleotide qualities are absent, and no much larger clonotype sits a single base away. This sample is part of a study of cytomegalovirus exposure and HLA in healthy donors (dated by TCRdb to 2016 to 2017). In the study overall: An earlier analysis of approximately 600 of the donors reported more than 250 Gb of sequence data and around 110 million unique TCR beta sequences from 150 million to 200 million T cells. The study was designed to test whether signatures of past pathogen exposure could be identified by cataloging public T cell receptors. Class I and class II HLA loci were covered by the typing at four-digit resolution. High-throughput TCR immunosequencing, statistical association of individual TCRs with disease status, and machine learning were combined to predict cytomegalovirus infection status. Typing coverage differed by locus: A, B, C, DRB1 and DQB1 were typed in roughly 620-640 donors, DQA1 in about 500, DPA1 in nearly 610, and DPB1 in approximately 450. Roughly five DR-DQ haplotypes were handled as single units for association and clustering, since linkage in the cohort was strong. A later analysis re-analyzed previously published TCR beta repertoires from 666 donors and added high-resolution HLA genotyping to study TCR occurrence patterns. Rather than using new phenotypic data, the later analysis identified candidate immune exposures from TCR beta sequences and from how often those sequences occurred across donors. All discovery cohort repertoires had been generated on a single sequencing platform. A separate validation cohort of about 110 different subjects was used in addition to the roughly 670-subject first cohort. On average, approximately 250,000 unique TCR beta nucleotide sequences were sequenced per donor among 398 genotyped donors of the cohort, with roughly 18% of those sequences being non-productive. The study used immunosequencing to profile the T cell repertoires of several hundred subjects and linked those repertoires to cytomegalovirus serostatus. Of the approximately 370 genotyped donors, roughly 76% were placed in the genetic ancestry cluster associated with self-reported Caucasian donors. Alongside the repertoire data, information on donor age, sex, ethnicity and CMV serostatus was compiled. In a later genetic analysis, genome-wide SNP genotypes for about three fifths of the roughly 670 donors were used, and that subset was treated as a discovery cohort. An earlier analysis of 587 of the donors used high-throughput TCR beta sequencing to judge whether each TCR beta V gene segment behaved as functional or pseudogenic. Roughly 300 gigabases of sequencing data and tens of millions of unique TCR sequences made up an early release that covered some 640 HLA-typed donors.

In total, roughly 710 healthy bone marrow donors made up the cohort. At the time of sampling, all cohort members were nominally healthy, though unrecorded immune exposures were likely present. The donor was CMV seronegative and belonged to the group of around 350 seronegative cohort members. Each donor provided a peripheral blood sample, and peripheral blood mononuclear cells were used for TCR beta sequencing. Genomic DNA extraction from the blood cell samples was performed with the Qiagen DNeasy Blood Extraction Kit. Libraries came from the immunoSEQ multiplex PCR assay. For the multiplex PCR, a mixture combining 60 forward primers for TCR Vbeta segments and 13 reverse primers for TCR Jbeta segments was used. The CDR3 region of rearranged TCR beta genes was amplified from genomic DNA by a multiplex PCR assay. The amplified TCR beta libraries were sequenced on the Illumina HiSeq System as 87-base-pair reads. Under the source paper's analysis protocol: A later analysis tallied tens of millions of unique TCR beta chains across the 666 repertoires, and about 12 million of those chains were shared by two or more donors. A nearest-neighbor algorithm error-corrected the raw reads and collapsed the reads into unique sequences, merging closely related sequences to remove PCR and sequencing errors. V, D and J gene segments were assigned by aligning CDR3 sequences to IMGT reference sequences. For a sequence to be retained, a match of at least six nucleotides was required to both a V gene segment and a J gene segment. A rearrangement counted as productive if the CDR3 had no stop codons and remained in frame with V and J, and every other rearrangement counted as non-productive. Following IMGT convention, CDR3 was defined as the stretch from the second conserved V-encoded cysteine up to the conserved J-encoded phenylalanine. In an earlier analysis of some 550 of the donors, sequences lacking an unambiguous match to a single V gene segment were excluded. An earlier analysis of under 750 of the donors called V segments functional above 56.7% productive rearrangements and segregating when the between-donor standard deviation exceeded 5%. To diagnose cytomegalovirus status from the catalog of TCR beta chain sequences, a statistical classification framework was built. In a later analysis, V and J genes were assigned by comparing TCR nucleotide sequences against IMGT/GENE-DB human TR gene sequences. The TCRdist pipeline was used in a later analysis to assign CDR3 sequences and most-parsimonious VDJ recombination scenarios. In a later analysis, each TCR beta chain was defined by its CDR3 amino acid sequence together with its V-gene family, and reads lacking a unique V-gene family were excluded. As a way to deal with suspected cross-contamination and a sequencing artifact, a later analysis dropped roughly 620 nucleotide sequences that were highly shared and had low generation probability. A later analysis calculated a clonal expansion index for each public chain from normalized within-repertoire ranks of inferred template counts. In a later analysis, generation probabilities were computed with a VDJ recombination model fitted to out-of-frame rearrangements, and the resulting probabilities were checked against IGoR. In a later analysis, TCR-TCR, TCR-HLA and TCR-CMV co-occurrence was scored with hypergeometric tests, and a repertoire-size bias correction was applied to TCR pairs. In a later analysis, false discovery rates were estimated by permuting HLA or CMV assignments 20 times. In a later analysis, co-occurring TCRs were grouped using DBSCAN, with TCRdist sequence similarity added in when clustering inside HLA-allele-positive subsets. For co-occurrence clustering, repertoires with fewer than 30,000 or more than 120,000 public chains were excluded, along with five repertoires with anomalous nucleotide sharing. The table comes from immuneACCESS by way of TCRdb, which keeps in-frame sequences with V and J called. Part of the clones is missing from these tables; in studies checked, under half for an unresolved V gene and the rest for unknown reasons. The V and J calls and clone size were taken over from that table, and D and trimming were inferred from the DNA. This sample lists 170,000 or so clones; roughly 84% were detected once. The top ten constitute 1.9% of the sample.

The germline V gene supplies CDR1 KGHSH and CDR2 LQKENI. Relative to germline, V is missing 3 bases and J is missing 4 bases, with 9 bases of the junction outside any gene match. From cysteine to phenylalanine, the CDR3 is 16 amino acids long. Of all the DNA, just the CDR3 is kept, 48 bases in frame from base 1. On the study overall, not on this receptor specifically: A further reported finding was that TCR beta sequences accurately predicted the HLA-A and HLA-B alleles for most subjects in the first cohort. Because the 87-base-pair reads could not distinguish some IMGT-functional V segments, including TRBV6-2 and TRBV6-3, those segments were excluded. In the study, 150 to 200 TCR beta chains were listed as associated with cytomegalovirus. According to the authors, the approach could potentially be generalized to other disease states and immunological phenotypes. In a later analysis, TCR association rates were found to vary across HLA loci, with the most associated TCRs seen for DRB1 alleles and the fewest for HLA-C alleles. In a later analysis, several top co-occurrence clusters were reported to appear linked to parvovirus B19, influenza, CMV and Epstein-Barr virus. Only TCR beta chains were sequenced in this cohort, and the absence of alpha or paired-chain data limited detectable features. Because counts were too low, about 15 rarely observed V segments, including chromosome 9 orphons, were left out of the earlier analysis of 587 of the donors. For the cohort, immune exposure information was limited to CMV serostatus. Most TCR sequences were seen in very few donors, while some public TCRs were found in many individuals. A few of the identified cytomegalovirus-associated TCR beta chains were confirmed in vitro to be specific for cytomegalovirus antigens. Sequencing depth was assumed to be roughly uniform across donors in the presence/absence analyses, though that assumption may not hold. In a later analysis, most CMV-associated TCR beta chains were found to appear HLA-restricted, with HLA associations seemingly driven largely by CMV exposure. In a later genetic analysis, fewer N-insertions in productive TCRs were reported among donors in an Asian-associated ancestry cluster than the roughly 670-donor mean. A cluster of highly shared sequence variants was judged likely to represent a technical artifact of the sequencing pipeline. In a later analysis, HLA-associated TCR beta chains were found to be more clonally expanded and to have lower generation probabilities than equally common non-associated chains. In an earlier analysis of some 500 of the donors, most TCR beta V segments were observed in productive rearrangements about 87% or about 30% of the time, broadly matching IMGT annotations. In a later analysis, 16,951 TCR beta sequences were associated with specific HLA alleles at a false discovery rate of 0.05. When HLA alleles, especially DR and DQ, strongly co-occurred, TCR associations were difficult to assign to individual alleles. Cytomegalovirus status was reported to be diagnosed by the classifier with high specificity and sensitivity in both the original and validation cohorts. HLA typing was unavailable for some donors at each locus, so association tests used only the typed subset. Correlated functional status among segregating V segments might be attributable to linkage disequilibrium, but an unknown experimental factor could not be ruled out. In a later genetic analysis, a missense DCLRE1C variant was associated with V-gene and J-gene trimming of TCR beta chains, and the association was replicated in an independent cohort.

What was sequenced was PBMCs. The chain is encoded by TRBV18 joined to TRBJ2-5; 9 bases in the middle match TRBD1. The sequence was obtained from a man younger than 35 in good health and CMV-seronegative. At the DNA level, the sequence is TGTGCCAGCTCACCGCCCGGGACAGGGCGAGGAGAGACCCAGTACTTC. Translated, it gives CASSPPGTGRGETQYF.